This record concerns one T cell receptor beta chain sequence. Its antigen is currently unknown. Time point denoted: week 35, safety follow-up. Doses comprised 300 ug of mutant IDH1 20-mer peptide each, plus topical imiquimod. This entry belongs to a study of a mutant IDH1 vaccine in newly diagnosed glioma. Study-wide context: Patients arrived already treated with radiotherapy, temozolomide, or both, most having had both.

The method was immunoSEQ multiplex PCR; TCRdb's version includes in-frame clones alone and lacks a portion of them. The repertoire holds 40,000 to 60,000 clones, with 70% to 85% as singletons. This receptor was identified in a man in his forties with glioma. The sequenced sample was PBMCs, obtained from a glioma patient whose treatment included an IDH1 peptide vaccine.

The DNA of the CDR3 is TGTGCCTGGAGCCGAATTGGTGGGTACAATGAGCAGTTCTTC. This sequence encodes CAWSRIGGYNEQFF. The chain has TRBV30 and TRBJ2-1; no clear D. Trimming left V 3 bases short and J 4 bases short, with 13 bases between. Germline V lookup: CDR1 GTSNPN, CDR2 SVGIG (reference sequence). The CDR3 loop spans 14 amino acids.